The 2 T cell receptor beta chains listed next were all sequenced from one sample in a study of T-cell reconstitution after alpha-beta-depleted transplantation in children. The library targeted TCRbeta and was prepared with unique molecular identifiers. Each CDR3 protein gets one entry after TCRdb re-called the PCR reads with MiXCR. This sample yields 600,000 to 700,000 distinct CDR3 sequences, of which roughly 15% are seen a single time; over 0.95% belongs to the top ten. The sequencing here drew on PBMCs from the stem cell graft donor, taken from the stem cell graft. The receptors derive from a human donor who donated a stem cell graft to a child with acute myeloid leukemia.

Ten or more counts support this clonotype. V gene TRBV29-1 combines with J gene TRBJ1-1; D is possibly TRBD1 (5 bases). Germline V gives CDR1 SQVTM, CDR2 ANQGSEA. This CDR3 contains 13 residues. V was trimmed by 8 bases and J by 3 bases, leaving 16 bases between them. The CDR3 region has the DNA TGCAGCTCTCGGGGAGGGGAGGACACTGAAGCTTTCTTT. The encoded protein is CSSRGGEDTEAFF.

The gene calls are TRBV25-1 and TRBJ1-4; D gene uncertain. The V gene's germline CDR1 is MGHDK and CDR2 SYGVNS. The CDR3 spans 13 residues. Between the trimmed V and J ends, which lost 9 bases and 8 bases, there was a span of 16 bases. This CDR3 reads CASSGIGGEKLFF. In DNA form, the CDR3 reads TGTGCCAGTTCCGGGATAGGTGGAGAAAAACTGTTTTTT. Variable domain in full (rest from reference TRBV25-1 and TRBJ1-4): EADIYQTPRYLVIGTGKKITLECSQTMGHDKMYWYQQDPGMELHLIHYSYGVNSTEKGDLSSESTVSRIRTEHFPLTLESARPSHTSQYLCASSGIGGEKLFFGSGTQLSVL.